The table lists the clone carrying this T cell receptor beta chain with many counts. Its target is unknown. This entry comes from a study of post-analysis software for immune sequencing data. General study findings and limits: When patients were compared with controls, about five TRBV segments were more frequent, TRBV5-6, TRBV5-1 and TRBV20-1 among them. Significantly lower normalized Chao1 diversity was found in patients with multiple sclerosis relative to controls.

Tagging with unique molecular identifiers was a feature of the TCR beta cDNA libraries. TCRdb independently ran MiXCR on the PCR reads; one entry per CDR3 protein. The repertoire consists of roughly 600,000 distinct CDR3 sequences, with 40% to 50% occurring once and the leading ten covering about 1.5%. With V trimmed by 4 bases and J by 9 bases, 10 bases remained unmatched. Germline V CDR1 and CDR2: SQVTM, ANQGSEA. The CDR3 loop spans 15 amino acids. The receptor was isolated from a girl between 10 and 17 years old with multiple sclerosis. The V gene is TRBV29-1, the J gene TRBJ2-1; TRBD2 aligns across 12 bases. The specimen was blood. CDR3: CSVVSQTSGSSEQFF. The CDR3 region has the DNA TGCAGCGTTGTATCCCAGACTAGCGGGAGTAGTGAGCAGTTCTTC.